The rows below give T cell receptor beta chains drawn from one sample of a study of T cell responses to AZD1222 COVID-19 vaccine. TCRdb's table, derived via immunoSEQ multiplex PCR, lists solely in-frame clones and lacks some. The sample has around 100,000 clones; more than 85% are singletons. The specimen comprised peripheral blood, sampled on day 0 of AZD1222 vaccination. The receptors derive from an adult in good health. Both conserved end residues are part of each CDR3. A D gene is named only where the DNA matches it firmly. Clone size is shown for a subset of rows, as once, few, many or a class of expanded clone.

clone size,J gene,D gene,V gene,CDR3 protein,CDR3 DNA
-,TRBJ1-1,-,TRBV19,CASSPGGVNTEAFF,TGTGCCAGTAGTCCGGGAGGGGTTAACACTGAAGCTTTCTTT
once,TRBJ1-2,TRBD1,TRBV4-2,CASSQPRTGANYGYTF,TGTGCCAGCAGCCAACCAAGGACAGGGGCTAACTATGGCTACACCTTC
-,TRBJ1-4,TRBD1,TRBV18,CASSPTLTGGATNEKLFF,TGTGCCAGCTCACCGACCTTGACAGGGGGTGCAACTAATGAAAAACTGTTTTTT
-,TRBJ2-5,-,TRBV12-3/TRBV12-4,CASSPDGQETQYF,TGTGCCAGCAGTCCGGACGGACAAGAGACCCAGTACTTC
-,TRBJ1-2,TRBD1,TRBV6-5,CASSRGQAAYGYTF,TGTGCCAGCAGTCGCGGACAGGCCGCCTATGGCTACACCTTC
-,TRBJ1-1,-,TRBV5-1,CASSLGGPGMNTEAFF,TGCGCCAGCAGCTTGGGGGGGCCGGGCATGAACACTGAAGCTTTCTTT
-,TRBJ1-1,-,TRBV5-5,CASSYMGGTEAFF,TGTGCCAGCAGCTACATGGGGGGCACTGAAGCTTTCTTT
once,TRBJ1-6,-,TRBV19,CASKERPYNSPLHF,TGTGCCAGTAAGGAGAGGCCCTATAATTCACCCCTCCACTTT
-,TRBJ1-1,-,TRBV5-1,CASMRRVDTEAFF,TGCGCCAGCATGCGCAGGGTGGACACTGAAGCTTTCTTT
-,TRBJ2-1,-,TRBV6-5,CASSYGWVSSYNEQFF,TGTGCCAGCAGTTACGGTTGGGTGAGCTCCTACAATGAGCAGTTCTTC
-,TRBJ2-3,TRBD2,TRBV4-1,CASSQDGSGGPSTDTQYF,TGCGCCAGCAGCCAAGATGGGAGCGGGGGGCCTAGCACAGATACGCAGTATTTT
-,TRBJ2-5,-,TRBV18,CASSPPPGMKTQYF,TGTGCCAGCTCACCACCTCCAGGGATGAAGACCCAGTACTTC
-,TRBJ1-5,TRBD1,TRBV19,CASSPTGFLQPQHF,TGTGCCAGTAGTCCGACAGGGTTCCTTCAGCCCCAGCATTTT
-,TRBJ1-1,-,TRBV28,CASSSRQLLNTEAFF,TGTGCCAGCAGTTCTCGACAGTTACTGAACACTGAAGCTTTCTTT
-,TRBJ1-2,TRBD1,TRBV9,CASSVGLGTADGYTF,TGTGCCAGCAGCGTAGGACTTGGGACAGCCGATGGCTACACCTTC
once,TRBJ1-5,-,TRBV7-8,CASSFADSNQPQHF,TGTGCCAGCAGCTTCGCGGATAGCAATCAGCCCCAGCATTTT
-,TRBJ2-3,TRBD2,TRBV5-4,CASSLRVREGGDTQYF,TGTGCCAGCAGCTTGCGTGTGCGGGAGGGCGGGGATACGCAGTATTTT
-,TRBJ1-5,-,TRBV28,CAGGGNNQPQHF,TGTGCCGGCGGTGGGAACAATCAGCCCCAGCATTTT
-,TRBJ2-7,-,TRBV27,CANQLQASYEQYF,TGTGCCAACCAACTTCAGGCATCCTACGAGCAGTACTTC
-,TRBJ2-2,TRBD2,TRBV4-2,CASSQDQASGDGELFF,TGTGCCAGCAGCCAAGATCAGGCTAGCGGGGACGGGGAGCTGTTTTTT
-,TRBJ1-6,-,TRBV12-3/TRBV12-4,CASRQGDSPLHF,TGTGCCAGCAGGCAGGGCGATTCACCCCTCCACTTT
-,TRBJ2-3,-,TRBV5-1,CASSLGSTDTQYF,TGCGCCAGCAGCTTGGGCTCCACAGATACGCAGTATTTT
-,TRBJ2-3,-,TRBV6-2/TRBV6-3,CASSYASESTDTQYF,TGTGCCAGCAGTTACGCTAGCGAGAGCACAGATACGCAGTATTTT
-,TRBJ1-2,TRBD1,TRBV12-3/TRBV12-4,CASNPTGTGVAHF,TGTGCCAGCAACCCAACCGGGACAGGGGTCGCGCACTTC
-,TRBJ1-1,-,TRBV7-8,CASSWGHPNTEAFF,TGTGCCAGCAGCTGGGGACACCCGAACACTGAAGCTTTCTTT
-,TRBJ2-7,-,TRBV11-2,CASSDQAPTGSYEQYF,TGTGCCAGCAGCGATCAAGCCCCGACGGGGTCCTACGAGCAGTACTTC
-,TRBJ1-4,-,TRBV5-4,CASSLEAGDEKLFF,TGTGCCAGCAGCTTGGAGGCCGGTGATGAAAAACTGTTTTTT
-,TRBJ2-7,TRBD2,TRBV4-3,CASSQGLAEAYEQYF,TGCGCCAGCAGCCAAGGACTAGCGGAGGCCTACGAGCAGTACTTC
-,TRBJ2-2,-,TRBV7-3,CASSHRGSGSTGELFF,TGTGCCAGCAGCCACAGGGGGAGCGGGAGTACCGGGGAGCTGTTTTTT
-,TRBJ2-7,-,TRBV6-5,CASRTGSYEQYF,TGTGCCAGCAGAACAGGGTCCTACGAGCAGTACTTC
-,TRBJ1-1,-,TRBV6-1,CASSEDPRLDTEAFF,TGTGCCAGCAGTGAAGACCCACGGCTCGACACTGAAGCTTTCTTT
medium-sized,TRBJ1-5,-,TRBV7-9,CASSLGGRRGQPQHF,TGTGCCAGCAGCTTAGGCGGCAGACGGGGCCAGCCCCAGCATTTT
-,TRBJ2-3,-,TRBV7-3,CASSSGFSTDTQYF,TGTGCCAGCAGCTCGGGTTTTAGCACAGATACGCAGTATTTT
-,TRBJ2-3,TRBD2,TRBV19,CASSSLTSGGRGDTQYF,TGTGCCAGTAGTTCCCTGACTAGCGGGGGGCGCGGAGATACGCAGTATTTT
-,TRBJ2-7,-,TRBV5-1,CASSLGGEIYEQYF,TGCGCCAGCAGCTTGGGGGGCGAAATCTACGAGCAGTACTTC
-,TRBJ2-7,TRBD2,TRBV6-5,CATLAGLAGSYEQYF,TGTGCCACCTTGGCGGGACTAGCGGGGTCCTACGAGCAGTACTTC
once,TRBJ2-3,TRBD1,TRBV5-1,CASSLGQGPDTQYF,TGCGCCAGCAGCCTCGGACAGGGGCCAGATACGCAGTATTTT
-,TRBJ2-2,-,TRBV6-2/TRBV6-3,CASSTSWTGELFF,TGTGCCAGCAGTACTAGCTGGACCGGGGAGCTGTTTTTT
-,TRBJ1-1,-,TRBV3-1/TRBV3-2,CASSRGRRNTEAFF,TGTGCCAGCAGCCGGGGAAGGCGGAACACTGAAGCTTTCTTT
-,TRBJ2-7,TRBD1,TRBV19,CASKFDRGSYEQYF,TGTGCCAGTAAATTCGACAGGGGCTCCTACGAGCAGTACTTC
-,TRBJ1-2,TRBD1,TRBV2,CASTEGADYGYTF,TGTGCCAGCACTGAGGGGGCAGACTATGGCTACACCTTC
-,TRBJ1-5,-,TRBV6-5,CASSYREIQPQHF,TGTGCCAGCAGTTACAGGGAGATTCAGCCCCAGCATTTT
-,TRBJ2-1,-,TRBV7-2,CASSLGGAGYEQFF,TGTGCCAGCAGCTTAGGAGGTGCTGGTTATGAGCAGTTCTTC
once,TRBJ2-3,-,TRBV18,CASSFNGDTQYF,TGTGCCAGCTCATTCAATGGGGATACGCAGTATTTT
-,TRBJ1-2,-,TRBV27,CASSTTGTSDGYTF,TGTGCCAGCAGTACTACCGGGACTTCCGATGGCTACACCTTC
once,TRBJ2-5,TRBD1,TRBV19,CASSPNGAQGAGTQYF,TGTGCCAGTAGTCCGAACGGGGCACAGGGGGCGGGGACCCAGTACTTC
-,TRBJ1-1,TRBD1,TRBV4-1,CASSTGGRAEAFF,TGCGCCAGCAGTACAGGGGGCCGAGCTGAAGCTTTCTTT
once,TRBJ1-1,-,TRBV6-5,CASRPTHTEAFF,TGTGCCAGCAGGCCGACGCACACTGAAGCTTTCTTT
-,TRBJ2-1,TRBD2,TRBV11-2,CASSQYSGTNSNEQFF,TGTGCCAGCAGCCAATATAGTGGGACTAATTCCAATGAGCAGTTCTTC
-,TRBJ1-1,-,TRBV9,CASSVAGDMNTEAFF,TGTGCCAGCAGCGTAGCCGGGGACATGAACACTGAAGCTTTCTTT
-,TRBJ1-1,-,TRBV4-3,CASSHPGGSYTEAFF,TGCGCCAGCAGCCACCCCGGCGGGAGTTACACTGAAGCTTTCTTT
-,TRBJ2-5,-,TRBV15,CATSSPRTADQETQYF,TGTGCCACCAGCAGCCCTAGGACTGCGGACCAAGAGACCCAGTACTTC
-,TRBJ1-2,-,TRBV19,CASSISGYGYTF,TGTGCCAGTAGTATATCAGGATATGGCTACACCTTC
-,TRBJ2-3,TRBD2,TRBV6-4,CASSVSSGGWDTQYF,TGTGCCAGCAGTGTTTCTAGCGGAGGCTGGGATACGCAGTATTTT